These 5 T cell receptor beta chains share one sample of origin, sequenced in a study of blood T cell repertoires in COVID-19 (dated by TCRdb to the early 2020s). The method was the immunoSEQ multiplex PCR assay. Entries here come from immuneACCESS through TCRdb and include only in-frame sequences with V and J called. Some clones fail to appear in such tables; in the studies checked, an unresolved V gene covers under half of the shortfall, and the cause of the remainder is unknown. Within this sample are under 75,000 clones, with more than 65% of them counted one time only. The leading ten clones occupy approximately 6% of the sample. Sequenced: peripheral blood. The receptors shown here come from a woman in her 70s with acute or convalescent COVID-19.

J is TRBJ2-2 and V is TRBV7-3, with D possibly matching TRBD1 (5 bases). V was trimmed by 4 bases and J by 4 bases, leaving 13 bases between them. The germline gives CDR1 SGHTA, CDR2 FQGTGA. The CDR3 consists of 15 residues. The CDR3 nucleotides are TGTGCCAGCAGCTCGGACAAGTTGGGCACCGGGGAGCTGTTTTTT. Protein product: CASSSDKLGTGELFF.

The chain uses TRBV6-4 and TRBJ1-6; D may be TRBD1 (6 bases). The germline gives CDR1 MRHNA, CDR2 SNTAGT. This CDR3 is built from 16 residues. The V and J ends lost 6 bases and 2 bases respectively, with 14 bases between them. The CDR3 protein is CASRGRGAPYNSPLHF. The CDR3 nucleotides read TGTGCCAGCAGAGGGAGGGGGGCCCCCTATAATTCACCCCTCCACTTT.

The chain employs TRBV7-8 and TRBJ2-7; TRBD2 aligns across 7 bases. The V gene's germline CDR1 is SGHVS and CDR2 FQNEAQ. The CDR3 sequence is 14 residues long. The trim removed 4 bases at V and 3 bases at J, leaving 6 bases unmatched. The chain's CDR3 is CASSSYRGDYEQYF. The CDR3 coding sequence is TGTGCCAGCAGCTCATACCGGGGGGACTACGAGCAGTACTTC.

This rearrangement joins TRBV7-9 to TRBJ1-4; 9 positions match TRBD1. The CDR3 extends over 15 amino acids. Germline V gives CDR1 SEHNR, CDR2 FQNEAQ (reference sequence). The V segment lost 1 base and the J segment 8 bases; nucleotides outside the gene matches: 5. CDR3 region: CASSLGTGVYEKLFF. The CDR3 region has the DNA TGTGCCAGCAGCTTAGGGACAGGGGTTTACGAAAAACTGTTTTTT.

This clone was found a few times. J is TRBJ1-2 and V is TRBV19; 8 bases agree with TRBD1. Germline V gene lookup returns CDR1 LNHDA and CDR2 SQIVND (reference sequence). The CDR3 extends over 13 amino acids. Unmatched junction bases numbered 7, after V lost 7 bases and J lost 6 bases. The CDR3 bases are TGTGCCAGTATCACCGGGACAGGCGATGGCTACACCTTC. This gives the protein CASITGTGDGYTF. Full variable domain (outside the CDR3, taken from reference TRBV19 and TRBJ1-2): DGGITQSPKYLFRKEGQNVTLSCEQNLNHDAMYWYRQDPGQGLRLIYYSQIVNDFQKGDIAEGYSVSREKKESFPLTVTSAQKNPTAFYLCASITGTGDGYTFGSGTRLTVV.